This paragraph covers one T cell receptor beta chain sequence. This CDR3 is built from 15 residues. Germline V lookup: CDR1 SNHLY, CDR2 FYNNEI. Losses at the gene ends were 3 bases for V and 2 bases for J; bases not matched to a gene: 3. The source of the sample is a study of blood T cells in healthy people across ages. The authors ran a second PCR of 7 to 11 cycles using a sample-barcoded 5' primer and a J-beta primer mix. MiXCR, run by TCRdb on the 5' RACE reads, gives a single entry per CDR3 protein. Here the sample spans approximately 1.5 million distinct CDR3 sequences, approximately 43% being singletons.

This TCR came from a woman between 18 and 30 years old in good health. The chain employs TRBV2 and TRBJ2-3; 9 bases fit TRBD2. The sample was blood. The CDR3 region has the DNA TGTGCCAGCAGTGACAAGCGGGGGGTCACAGATACGCAGTATTTT. Residues: CASSDKRGVTDTQYF.